This T cell receptor beta chain was profiled in a study of blood T cell repertoires in COVID-19. Study in general: Both acute and convalescent COVID-19 samples were obtained from the United States, Italy and Spain. PBMCs, B-cell-depleted T cells, or T cells provided the cDNA or gDNA that made up the material.

The CDR3 sequence is 16 residues long. Germline CDR1 reads SEHNR; CDR2 reads FQNEAQ (reference sequence). Trimming shortened V by 1 base and J by 4 bases, and 14 bases separated the two germline ends. Sequencing was performed with immunoSEQ multiplex PCR; in TCRdb, only in-frame clones are kept and a portion is missing. The table includes about 270,000 clones, more than 70% detected once. This TCR was sampled from a woman younger than 35 with acute or convalescent COVID-19. The rearrangement links TRBV7-9 to TRBJ1-5, with a weak D call TRBD1 (5 bases). The sample comprised peripheral blood. CDR3 in DNA: TGTGCCAGCAGCTTAGGGCAGGGTATTCGGAATCAGCCCCAGCATTTT. Protein sequence: CASSLGQGIRNQPQHF.